The 15 T cell receptor beta chains listed next were all sequenced from one sample in a study of early stage breast cancer tumors. Profiled with immunoSEQ multiplex PCR; TCRdb holds only in-frame clones, not every one. The profile shows over 40,000 clones, around 80% of them singletons. The sequenced material came from blood. These receptors were collected from a person aged 40-50 years with breast cancer.

As DNA, the CDR3 is TGTGCCAGCAGCTCGGGACAGATAAAAGAGACCCAGTACTTC. Protein sequence: CASSSGQIKETQYF. The chain links TRBV6-5 to TRBJ2-5, with 7 bases fitting TRBD1. The V and J ends lost 6 bases and 3 bases, in that order; junction bases with no gene match: 7. Germline V lookup: CDR1 MNHEY, CDR2 SVGAGI. The CDR3 spans 14 residues.

The gene calls are TRBV5-8 and TRBJ2-3; possible D gene TRBD2, 5 bases. V was clipped by 0 bases and J by 8 bases, with 13 bases between them. Germline-derived CDR1 and CDR2 are SGHTS and YDEGEE. The CDR3 length is 14 residues. The CDR3 region has the DNA TGTGCCAGCAGCTTGGGCGGGTCCCTCCCTACGCAGTATTTT. The encoded protein is CASSLGGSLPTQYF.

This clone was counted a few times. The J gene is TRBJ1-2, the V gene TRBV5-4, with 10 bases matching TRBD1. The CDR3 sequence is 17 residues long. CDR1 SGHNT and CDR2 YYREEE come from the germline V gene (reference sequence). V lost 2 bases and J lost 2; bases outside the gene matches: 9. The DNA of the CDR3 is TGTGCCAGCAGCTTATTGATCGGACAGGGGGGGAACTATGGCTACACCTTC. It yields the protein CASSLLIGQGGNYGYTF.

V usage is TRBV2 and J usage is TRBJ2-3; no definite D call. The CDR3 loop spans 14 amino acids. Trimming left V 2 bases short and J 0 bases short, with 6 bases between. Germline CDR1 SNHLY, CDR2 FYNNEI. CDR3 residues: CASSEWRSTDTQYF. Written as DNA, the CDR3 is TGTGCCAGCAGTGAATGGCGGAGCACAGATACGCAGTATTTT.

This rearrangement joins TRBV5-1 to TRBJ2-1, with 11 positions matching TRBD2. J lost 1 base, V lost 4 bases, and 4 bases had no gene match. The CDR3 sequence is 16 residues long. CDR1 is SGHRS and CDR2 is YFSETQ in the germline V gene. The CDR3 region has the DNA TGCGCCAGCAGCCGGACTAGCGGGTTTTCCTACAATGAGCAGTTCTTC. It yields the protein CASSRTSGFSYNEQFF.

This chain connects TRBV6-5 to TRBJ1-4, with 9 bases fitting TRBD1. CDR1 and CDR2 from the germline V gene are MNHEY and SVGAGI. The CDR3 totals 15 residues. Losses at the gene ends were 6 bases for V and 5 bases for J; bases not matched to a gene: 7. The CDR3 DNA is TGTGCCAGCAGCTTTGGACAGGGGAGGAATGAAAAACTGTTTTTT. Amino acid sequence: CASSFGQGRNEKLFF.

V usage is TRBV7-2 and J usage is TRBJ2-1, with D perhaps TRBD1 or TRBD2 (5 bases each). Deletions cut 8 bases from V and 10 bases from J, with 18 bases between. CDR3 length equals 13 residues. Looked up from germline, CDR1 is SGHTA and CDR2 is FQGNSA. Here the CDR3 reads CASRSRVGDEQFF. In nucleotides, the CDR3 is TGTGCCAGCCGGTCCCGCGTCGGGGACGAGCAGTTCTTC.

The rearrangement joins TRBV18 to TRBJ2-7, with D maybe TRBD2 (6 bases). Germline V gene sequence: CDR1 KGHSH, CDR2 LQKENI. V was trimmed by 2 bases and J by 3 bases, leaving 11 bases between them. The CDR3 is made up of 14 amino acids. CDR3 DNA: TGTGCCAGCTCACCATCTAGCGACCACTACGAGCAGTACTTC. This gives the protein CASSPSSDHYEQYF.

This rearrangement joins TRBV7-9 to TRBJ1-2; tentative D call: TRBD1 (5 bases). Germline loops: CDR1 SEHNR, CDR2 FQNEAQ (reference sequence). Trimming removed 2 bases from V and 4 bases from J, with 8 bases in between. The CDR3 runs 13 residues. The CDR3 DNA is TGTGCCAGCAGCTTACAGGGTGGCTATGGCTACACCTTC. The encoded protein is CASSLQGGYGYTF.

The chain couples TRBV30 to TRBJ1-2, with TRBD1 as a possible D gene (5 bases). This CDR3 is built from 12 residues. Germline CDR1 GTSNPN, CDR2 SVGIG (reference sequence). The V end lost 1 base, the J end lost 7 bases, and 10 bases lay between the germline ends. The CDR3: CAWSAGSGGYTF. The CDR3, as DNA: TGTGCCTGGAGTGCAGGGTCTGGTGGCTACACCTTC. The variable domain in full, with the rest retrieved from reference TRBV30 and TRBJ1-2, is SQTIHQWPATLVQPVGSPLSLECTVEGTSNPNLYWYRQAAGRGLQLLFYSVGIGQISSEVPQNLSASRPQDRQFILSSKKLLLSDSGFYLCAWSAGSGGYTFGSGTRLTVV.

The chain joins TRBV27 to TRBJ1-2; 8 positions agree with TRBD1. CDR1 and CDR2 from the germline V gene are MNHEY and SMNVEV (reference sequence). V gave up 3 bases and J gave up 1 base; unmatched junction bases: 16. The CDR3 has 19 amino acids. The CDR3 coding sequence is TGTGCCAGCAGTTTCCATCCCCGCCAGACAGGGGCCTATAACTATGGCTACACCTTC. It translates to CASSFHPRQTGAYNYGYTF.

The chain couples TRBV7-2 to TRBJ2-1; TRBD2 matches at 9 bases. The germline CDR1 and CDR2 sequences are SGHTA and FQGNSA. This CDR3 spans 17 amino acids. With V trimmed by 3 bases and J by 7 bases, 13 bases remained unmatched. CDR3 loop: CASSFGGFSGSGNEQFF. CDR3 nucleotides: TGTGCCAGCAGCTTCGGGGGATTTAGCGGGAGTGGGAATGAGCAGTTCTTC.

The J gene is TRBJ1-3, the V gene TRBV4-2; D ambiguous. From germline, CDR1 is LGHNA and CDR2 YNFKEQ. The CDR3 runs to 15 residues. V dropped 0 bases and J dropped 1 base, with 7 bases sitting between them. In nucleotides, the CDR3 is TGTGCCAGCAGCCAAGATTGGAGATCTGGAAACACCATATATTTT. Amino acids: CASSQDWRSGNTIYF.

This clone was detected a few times. The chain links TRBV7-9 to TRBJ1-1, with TRBD1 identical over 7 bases. CDR1 and CDR2 from the germline V gene are SEHNR and FQNEAQ (reference sequence). V was clipped by 5 bases and J by 1 base; unmatched bases: 4. There are 14 residues in the CDR3. The CDR3 region is CASSPRQGNTEAFF. The CDR3 DNA reads TGTGCCAGCAGCCCCCGACAGGGGAACACTGAAGCTTTCTTT. The variable domain in full, with the rest retrieved from reference TRBV7-9 and TRBJ1-1, is DTGVSQNPRHKITKRGQNVTFRCDPISEHNRLYWYRQTLGQGPEFLTYFQNEAQLEKSRLLSDRFSAERPKGSFSTLEIQRTEQGDSAMYLCASSPRQGNTEAFFGQGTRLTVV.

The V call is TRBV10-2, the J call TRBJ2-3; D is perhaps TRBD1 (5 bases). V lost 2 bases and J 13 bases, leaving 16 bases between the germline ends. The length of the CDR3 is 13 residues. CDR1 and CDR2 from the germline V gene are WSHSY and SAAADI. CDR3 sequence (DNA): TGCGCCAGCAGTGAGCAAATAGCCTCCAGGGAGTATTTT. Translated, it gives CASSEQIASREYF.